Listed below are T cell receptor beta chains from one sample, sequenced in a study of siplizumab effects on memory and regulatory T cells. The repertoire was sequenced with immunoSEQ multiplex PCR; TCRdb's copy has only in-frame clones and lacks some. The sample shows roughly 120,000 clones, about 90% of them seen only once. Specimen: Tregs sorted from blood. These TCRs come from a human donor in good health. Each CDR3 is given with its conserved first and last residue. The order of the fields is clone size, D gene, V gene, J gene, CDR3 DNA, CDR3 protein. D genes are given only for firm matches. The listing skips clone size in some rows; elsewhere it reads once, few, many or a size class.

.	.	TRBV5-1	TRBJ1-2	TGCGCCAGCAGCTTGGTGGGGGACTATGGCTACACCTTC	CASSLVGDYGYTF
.	TRBD2	TRBV28	TRBJ2-7	TGTGCCAGCAGTAAATCCGGACTAGCGGGGGGGCGCGAGCAGTACTTC	CASSKSGLAGGREQYF
.	.	TRBV5-1	TRBJ2-5	TGCGCCAGCAAAATCGGGAACCAAGAGACCCAGTACTTC	CASKIGNQETQYF
.	.	TRBV6-5	TRBJ2-3	TGTGCCAGCAGTTACCGTAGCCGGCCTCGGGATACGCAGTATTTT	CASSYRSRPRDTQYF
.	TRBD1	TRBV19	TRBJ1-2	TGTGCCAGTAGCCGGGACAGGGCGAATGGCTACACCTTC	CASSRDRANGYTF
.	TRBD2	TRBV5-1	TRBJ2-3	TGCGCCAGCAGCCGGACTAGCGGGAGAGATACGCAGTATTTT	CASSRTSGRDTQYF
.	.	TRBV6-1	TRBJ1-1	TGTGCCAGCAGTGAAGCAAATTGGGGGGGCACTGAAGCTTTCTTT	CASSEANWGGTEAFF
.	TRBD2	TRBV5-4	TRBJ2-5	TGTGCCAGCAGCTTGGTTAGCGGGGGTCAGACCCAGTACTTC	CASSLVSGGQTQYF
.	.	TRBV18	TRBJ2-7	TGTGCCAGCTCACGAGACTCCTACGAGCAGTACTTC	CASSRDSYEQYF
.	.	TRBV5-1	TRBJ2-3	TGCGCCAGCAGCTTGTCCGCTAGCACAGATACGCAGTATTTT	CASSLSASTDTQYF
.	.	TRBV7-9	TRBJ1-1	TGTGCCAGCAGCCCAACGGGGCCGAAAGCTTTCTTT	CASSPTGPKAFF
.	TRBD2	TRBV7-6	TRBJ2-1	TGTGCCAGCAGCACCCGGACTAGCGGGACAAATGAGCAGTTCTTC	CASSTRTSGTNEQFF
.	.	TRBV11-1	TRBJ2-5	TGTGCCAGCAGCTTAGGTCCCCACAGGGACGTAAGAGAGACCCAGTACTTC	CASSLGPHRDVRETQYF
.	TRBD2	TRBV6-6	TRBJ2-3	TGTGCCAGCAGATTCCGTAGCGGGGCAATCACAGATACGCAGTATTTT	CASRFRSGAITDTQYF
.	.	TRBV18	TRBJ1-3	TGTGCCAGCTCACCGCAAGTGAGCTCTGGAAACACCATATATTTT	CASSPQVSSGNTIYF
.	TRBD1	TRBV6-5	TRBJ1-4	TGTGCCAGCAGCCTGGACAGGGTGGGTGAAAAACTGTTTTTT	CASSLDRVGEKLFF
.	.	TRBV5-1	TRBJ2-1	TGCGCCAGCAGCTTGGGGACAGCATACAATGAGCAGTTCTTC	CASSLGTAYNEQFF
.	TRBD1	TRBV6-6	TRBJ1-2	TGTGCCAGCAGTATTCCGACAGGGGGCTACACCTTC	CASSIPTGGYTF
.	TRBD2	TRBV20-1	TRBJ2-1	TGCAGTGCTAGAGATGGGACTACGCAGTTCTTC	CSARDGTTQFF
.	TRBD1	TRBV27	TRBJ1-2	TGTGCCAGCAGTTTGACTCCCGGGACAGGAGCCCCCGGCTACACCTTC	CASSLTPGTGAPGYTF
.	.	TRBV6-6	TRBJ2-1	TGTGCCAGCAGTGCCGGGCCAACTAACTACAATGAGCAGTTCTTC	CASSAGPTNYNEQFF
once	.	TRBV6-5	TRBJ1-6	TGTGCCAGCAGACGACAGGCCTTGAGATCACCCCTCCACTTT	CASRRQALRSPLHF
once	.	TRBV5-1	TRBJ2-2	TGCGCCAGCAGCTTGGCCTTCGGGACCGGGGAGCTGTTTTTT	CASSLAFGTGELFF
.	.	TRBV10-3	TRBJ2-1	TGTGCCATCAGTTTCGGATCGGACAGCCGGTTCTTC	CAISFGSDSRFF
few	.	TRBV30	TRBJ1-1	TGTGCCTGGAGAAGTTGGGGCGCTGCCATGAACACTGAAGCTTTCTTT	CAWRSWGAAMNTEAFF
.	.	TRBV19	TRBJ1-3	TGTGCCAGTAGTATAGAGGGCAACTCTGGAAACACCATATATTTT	CASSIEGNSGNTIYF
.	.	TRBV5-1	TRBJ2-7	TGCGCCAGCAGCTTGGCCGGTGGGCGCCTAACCTACGAGCAGTACTTC	CASSLAGGRLTYEQYF
few	.	TRBV6-1	TRBJ2-7	TGTGCCAGCAGTGAGAACCCGGGAAACTACGAGCAGTACTTC	CASSENPGNYEQYF
once	.	TRBV15	TRBJ2-7	TGTGCCACCAGCAGAGAACGGGGGATCTACGAGCAGTACTTC	CATSRERGIYEQYF
.	.	TRBV2	TRBJ1-4	TGTGCCAGCAGCCCCGTGGAAAAACTGTTTTTT	CASSPVEKLFF
once	.	TRBV28	TRBJ2-1	TGTGCCAGCAGTTTTTCGGTATACAATGAGCAGTTCTTC	CASSFSVYNEQFF
.	.	TRBV11-2	TRBJ1-3	TGTGCCAGCAGCTTAGATCGGGGAAACACCATATATTTT	CASSLDRGNTIYF
.	.	TRBV6-1	TRBJ2-6	TGTGCCAGCAGTCATACGGGGGCCAACGTCCTGACTTTC	CASSHTGANVLTF
.	TRBD1	TRBV9	TRBJ2-2	TGTGCCAGCAGCACTCAACAGGGGGCGTCCACCGGGGAGCTGTTTTTT	CASSTQQGASTGELFF
.	TRBD1	TRBV19	TRBJ1-1	TGTGCCAGTAGTCCCGACAGGGGGAAGAACACTGAAGCTTTCTTT	CASSPDRGKNTEAFF
.	TRBD2	TRBV6-6	TRBJ2-5	TGTGCCAGCAGTGCCGCCGCGGGGGGGCCTGAGACCCAGTACTTC	CASSAAAGGPETQYF
.	TRBD1	TRBV2	TRBJ2-6	TGTGCCAGCGACAGGGGGCCTCGTTCTGGGGCCAACGTCCTGACTTTC	CASDRGPRSGANVLTF
.	.	TRBV2	TRBJ2-7	TGTGCCAGCGTTCTGGCCGTCCAGTCCTACGAGCAGTACTTC	CASVLAVQSYEQYF
.	.	TRBV30	TRBJ2-6	TGTGCCTGGAGTGCAGCCGATGGGGCCAACGTCCTGACTTTC	CAWSAADGANVLTF
.	.	TRBV25-1	TRBJ2-5	TGTGCCAGCAGTAGGCGGGACTTCGAGACCCAGTACTTC	CASSRRDFETQYF
.	.	TRBV10-3	TRBJ2-7	TGTGCCATCAGTGACAGGGGCTACGAGCAGTACTTC	CAISDRGYEQYF
.	.	TRBV10-2	TRBJ1-5	TGCGCCAGCAGTTTCAGGGCGGGTCAGCCCCAGCATTTT	CASSFRAGQPQHF
.	.	TRBV19	TRBJ1-2	TGTGCCAGTAGCCCCGTTTTTAGGGGGAGCTTTAACTATGGCTACACCTTC	CASSPVFRGSFNYGYTF
.	TRBD2	TRBV2	TRBJ2-5	TGTGCCAGCAGTGAAGAGCGGGAGGGGGAGACCCAGTACTTC	CASSEEREGETQYF
.	.	TRBV6-5	TRBJ1-2	TGTGCCAGCACCACATCCACAGGGTTCGGCTATGGCTACACCTTC	CASTTSTGFGYGYTF
.	.	TRBV5-1	TRBJ1-3	TGCGCCAGCAATTTTGGAGGACCGGGTTCTGGAAACACCATATATTTT	CASNFGGPGSGNTIYF
.	.	TRBV6-1	TRBJ2-7	TGTGCCAGCAGTGTAGGGTACGAGCAGTACTTC	CASSVGYEQYF
.	TRBD1	TRBV6-5	TRBJ1-1	TGTGCCAGCAGTTACAGCCGTGGGGCAGGGGGGACTGAAGCTTTCTTT	CASSYSRGAGGTEAFF
.	TRBD1	TRBV5-4	TRBJ1-1	TGTGCCAGCAGCGCGACAGGGTTGAACACTGAAGCTTTCTTT	CASSATGLNTEAFF
once	.	TRBV4-2	TRBJ1-2	TGTGCCAGCAGCCAAGATGTACAGCTAAACTATGGCTACACCTTC	CASSQDVQLNYGYTF
.	TRBD1	TRBV5-1	TRBJ2-3	TGCGCCAGCAGCTCCCCGGGACAGGGGGTATATACGCAGTATTTT	CASSSPGQGVYTQYF
.	TRBD1	TRBV10-3	TRBJ2-5	TGTGCCATCAGTGTTGGGGCCCGACAGGGACGGGTGCCTGAGACCCAGTACTTC	CAISVGARQGRVPETQYF
.	.	TRBV2	TRBJ1-5	TGTGCCAGCAGTGATAGGGGAAATAGCAATCAGCCCCAGCATTTT	CASSDRGNSNQPQHF
.	TRBD1	TRBV11-2	TRBJ2-2	TGTGCCAGCAGATGGACAGGGAGTACCGGGGAGCTGTTTTTT	CASRWTGSTGELFF
once	.	TRBV7-8	TRBJ1-1	TGTGCCAGCAGCCCCCGGACAAAGGGCAAAGCTTTCTTT	CASSPRTKGKAFF
.	.	TRBV5-1	TRBJ2-5	TGCGCCAGCAGCTTGTTAGGGGGAATCGGAGAGACCCAGTACTTC	CASSLLGGIGETQYF